These 3 T cell receptor beta chains were all obtained from the same sample, sequenced in a study of cytomegalovirus exposure and HLA in healthy donors. The primer mix had 60 Vbeta and 13 Jbeta primers. Some clones are missing from TCRdb's copy, which holds only in-frame ones; the method was immunoSEQ multiplex PCR. The sample has some 150,000 clones, more than 70% seen once. Material: PBMCs. The receptors stem from a man aged 55 to 70 in good health and CMV-seronegative.

The chain couples TRBV5-6 to TRBJ1-6; 9 bases line up with TRBD1. The germline gives CDR1 SGHDT, CDR2 YYEEEE. The CDR3 loop spans 15 amino acids. After removal of 9 bases from V and 9 bases from J, the junction contained 13 bases not matched to a gene. The CDR3 bases are TGTGCCACCAACCTGGGGGACAGGGATTCTTCACCCCTCCACTTT. As protein: CATNLGDRDSSPLHF.

J is TRBJ1-1 and V is TRBV18, with D tentatively TRBD1 (5 bases). Deletions cut 1 base from V and 3 bases from J, with 12 bases between. This CDR3 is built from 15 residues. Germline V gene sequence: CDR1 KGHSH, CDR2 LQKENI. CDR3: CASSPRGVGDTEAFF. The CDR3 nucleotides read TGTGCCAGCTCACCACGGGGGGTCGGGGACACTGAAGCTTTCTTT.

V and J are TRBV6-6 and TRBJ1-1; 8 bases align to TRBD1. This CDR3 spans 12 amino acids. The V gene end was trimmed by 5 bases and the J gene end by 5 bases; junction bases not matched to a gene: 1. The germline V gene has CDR1 MNHNY and CDR2 SVGAGI (reference sequence). The CDR3 DNA is TGTGCCAGCAGTCAGGGGGCTACTGAAGCTTTCTTT. It is translated as CASSQGATEAFF.